This T cell receptor beta chain was captured in a study of T-cell memory formation after mild COVID-19. Findings of the study overall: Some SARS-CoV-2-responding clones were already detected in memory before infection. Contracting CD4+ clones were located mainly in CM and EM, and CD8+ clones in EMRA. Second-wave clones reaching peak frequency on day 37 lacked confirmed SARS-CoV-2 specificity.

The V gene end was trimmed by 5 bases and the J gene end by 3 bases; junction bases not matched to a gene: 14. The CDR3 consists of 17 residues. From germline, CDR1 is SGHNT and CDR2 YENEEA. Employing constant-segment primers, 5'RACE generated TCR alpha and TCR beta cDNA libraries bearing sample barcodes and UMIs. TCRdb reprocessed the 5' RACE reads with MiXCR, giving one entry per CDR3 protein. The sample records approximately 250,000 distinct CDR3 sequences, 15% to 17% being singletons. In its sample, this clonotype was seen a few times. The antigen remains undetermined. The specimen sequenced was PBMCs or a T cell subset sorted from them (not recorded which). This receptor was obtained from an adult woman who had mild COVID-19 (a few samples of this study predate the infection). Cell type and time point are not known. V gene TRBV11-3 combines with J gene TRBJ2-7; TRBD1 aligns across 9 bases. CDR3 protein: CASSTTGGSSAHYEQYF. CDR3 nucleotide sequence: TGTGCCAGCAGCACCACAGGGGGCTCTTCGGCGCACTACGAGCAGTACTTC.